This T cell receptor (beta chain) emerged from a study of identical twins. General study points: There was an excess of low generation probability in the out-of-frame alpha sequences that twins shared. Findings came from cross-sectional statistics, without long-term follow-up of donors. Abundant cord blood beta clonotypes carried fewer insertions; memory repertoires showed none.

V was pared by 3 bases and J by 16 bases, with 20 bases between. The V gene's germline CDR1 is SGHRS and CDR2 YFSETQ. The CDR3 is made up of 13 amino acids. TCRdb reprocessed the 5' RACE reads with MiXCR, giving one entry per CDR3 protein. The table records 230,000 or so distinct CDR3 sequences, about 8% of them present only once. This clonotype occurred a few times. Its specificity is not known. These records were also assigned to another study, of yellow fever vaccine responses in identical twins.

This clonotype was obtained from a woman under 30 in good health. The specimen was CD8+ T cells sorted from blood. The V call is TRBV5-1, the J call TRBJ2-1; D gene ambiguous. The DNA for the CDR3 is TGCGCCAGCAGCTACAAACATGACGGAATACTATTCTTC. This codes for CASSYKHDGILFF. The full variable domain, rest sourced from reference TRBV5-1 and TRBJ2-1, is KAGVTQTPRYLIKTRGQQVTLSCSPISGHRSVSWYQQTPGQGLQFLFEYFSETQRNKGNFPGRFSGRQFSNSRSEMNVSTLELGDSALYLCASSYKHDGILFFGPGTRLTVL.